This T cell receptor beta chain was identified in a study of blood T cell repertoires in COVID-19. The V end lost 6 bases, the J end lost 3 bases, and 17 bases lay between the germline ends. This CDR3 comprises 16 residues. The V gene's germline CDR1 is SEHNR and CDR2 FQNEAQ (reference sequence). Per the authors' pipeline: Reference gene primers were amplified, and this amplification served to estimate nucleated cell counts. Sequencing used immunoSEQ multiplex PCR; TCRdb keeps in-frame clones, though not all of them. That table is the source of V, J and clone size, and D and trimming were worked out from the DNA. This table holds more than 250,000 clones, 88% found once.

The TCR was taken from a woman in her forties with acute COVID-19. The chain employs TRBV7-9 and TRBJ1-4, with D perhaps matching TRBD1 (5 bases). The sequenced sample was PBMCs or T cells enriched from blood (not recorded which). The CDR3 sequence is CASSYSGHTSNEKLFF. CDR3 nucleotides: TGTGCCAGCAGTTACTCCGGACATACCTCTAATGAAAAACTGTTTTTT.